A selection of T cell receptor beta chains follows, all from one sample in a study of T cell repertoires in ileal Crohn's disease. Libraries were prepared by immunoSEQ multiplex PCR; TCRdb keeps only in-frame clonotypes and omits some of them. The table lists fewer than 20,000 clones, around 60% of them singletons, with less than 8.5% in the top ten. Sequenced material: ileal tissue. Receptors originate from an adult with Crohn's disease. Both conserved end residues are part of each CDR3. The order of the fields is D gene, clone size, V gene, J gene, CDR3 DNA, CDR3 protein. D genes are given only for firm matches. Clone size is stated in some rows and not others, as once, few, many or a class when expanded.

d_gene: TRBD2
abundance: few
v_gene: TRBV18
j_gene: TRBJ2-2
CDR3nt: TGTGCCAGCTCACCACCCGGCGGGAGCTTGAACACCGGGGAGCTGTTTTTT
CDR3aa: CASSPPGGSLNTGELFF

d_gene: NA
abundance: few
v_gene: TRBV19
j_gene: TRBJ1-1
CDR3nt: TGTGCCAGTAGTAGCCACGGGAACACTGAAGCTTTCTTT
CDR3aa: CASSSHGNTEAFF

d_gene: TRBD2
abundance: NA
v_gene: TRBV7-7
j_gene: TRBJ2-1
CDR3nt: TGTGCTAGCAGCTTAGGCGGGGGTTACAATGAGCAGTTCTTC
CDR3aa: CASSLGGGYNEQFF

d_gene: NA
abundance: NA
v_gene: TRBV18
j_gene: TRBJ1-5
CDR3nt: TGTGCCAGCTCACCGTCTGGCCCGCAGCCCCAGCATTTT
CDR3aa: CASSPSGPQPQHF

d_gene: TRBD2
abundance: NA
v_gene: TRBV25-1
j_gene: TRBJ2-2
CDR3nt: TGTGCCAGCAGTGAGAGCGGGATGAACACCGGGGAGCTGTTTTTT
CDR3aa: CASSESGMNTGELFF

d_gene: NA
abundance: few
v_gene: TRBV5-1
j_gene: TRBJ2-1
CDR3nt: TGCGCCAGCAGCTTGGTTCAGCCGACTTACAATGAGCAGTTCTTC
CDR3aa: CASSLVQPTYNEQFF

d_gene: TRBD1
abundance: NA
v_gene: TRBV7-9
j_gene: TRBJ1-2
CDR3nt: TGTGCCAGCAACCACGCCGGGACAGGGATGAATGGCTACACCTTC
CDR3aa: CASNHAGTGMNGYTF

d_gene: TRBD2
abundance: few
v_gene: TRBV9
j_gene: TRBJ2-5
CDR3nt: TGTGCCAGCAGCGCCATAGCGGGTTCAGAGACCCAGTACTTC
CDR3aa: CASSAIAGSETQYF

d_gene: TRBD1
abundance: NA
v_gene: TRBV28
j_gene: TRBJ1-5
CDR3nt: TGTGCCAGCAGTTTACAGGGGGCTGTCTTATATAGCAATCAGCCCCAGCATTTT
CDR3aa: CASSLQGAVLYSNQPQHF

d_gene: NA
abundance: NA
v_gene: TRBV5-1
j_gene: TRBJ1-2
CDR3nt: TGCGCCAGCAGGCCGACTACAGACAATGGCTACACCTTC
CDR3aa: CASRPTTDNGYTF

d_gene: NA
abundance: NA
v_gene: TRBV2
j_gene: TRBJ2-2
CDR3nt: TGTGCCAGCAGTGGGCCGGGGTCGAACACCGGGGAGCTGTTTTTT
CDR3aa: CASSGPGSNTGELFF

d_gene: NA
abundance: few
v_gene: TRBV19
j_gene: TRBJ2-2
CDR3nt: TGTGCCAGTAGTATAGGATCTGGGGGCGGGCGGAACACCGGGGAGCTGTTTTTT
CDR3aa: CASSIGSGGGRNTGELFF

d_gene: NA
abundance: NA
v_gene: TRBV25-1
j_gene: TRBJ2-1
CDR3nt: TGTGCCAGCAGTGAACAGGGGCGCAGGAATGAGCAGTTCTTC
CDR3aa: CASSEQGRRNEQFF

d_gene: NA
abundance: NA
v_gene: TRBV5-1
j_gene: TRBJ1-5
CDR3nt: TGCGCCAGCAGCTTCCAGGGCCAACAGCCCCAGCATTTT
CDR3aa: CASSFQGQQPQHF

d_gene: TRBD1
abundance: NA
v_gene: TRBV7-2
j_gene: TRBJ1-3
CDR3nt: TGTGCCAGCAGCTTCGCCGCGACAGGGGTTGAGTACACCATATATTTT
CDR3aa: CASSFAATGVEYTIYF

d_gene: NA
abundance: NA
v_gene: TRBV6-5
j_gene: TRBJ2-7
CDR3nt: TGTGCCAGCTCGCGGAGGGGGCCCTACGAGCAGTACTTC
CDR3aa: CASSRRGPYEQYF

d_gene: NA
abundance: NA
v_gene: TRBV9
j_gene: TRBJ1-4
CDR3nt: TGTGCCAGCAGCATACAGGACAGCAATGAAAAACTGTTTTTT
CDR3aa: CASSIQDSNEKLFF

d_gene: TRBD1
abundance: few
v_gene: TRBV7-2
j_gene: TRBJ1-2
CDR3nt: TGTGCCAGCAGCCGGGACAGGGCTTTATACTATGGCTACACCTTC
CDR3aa: CASSRDRALYYGYTF

d_gene: TRBD2
abundance: NA
v_gene: TRBV11-2
j_gene: TRBJ2-1
CDR3nt: TGTGCCAGCAGCCATCCGACTAGCGGGAGCTGGGTGGGCAATGAGCAGTTCTTC
CDR3aa: CASSHPTSGSWVGNEQFF

d_gene: TRBD1
abundance: once
v_gene: TRBV4-3
j_gene: TRBJ2-2
CDR3nt: TGCGCCAGCAGCCAGGAACCGGGACAGGGGTCCGGGGAGCTGTTTTTT
CDR3aa: CASSQEPGQGSGELFF

d_gene: NA
abundance: NA
v_gene: TRBV5-1
j_gene: TRBJ1-2
CDR3nt: TGCGCCAGCAGCTTGGCCACAGTCTATGGCTACACCTTC
CDR3aa: CASSLATVYGYTF

d_gene: TRBD1
abundance: NA
v_gene: TRBV18
j_gene: TRBJ1-5
CDR3nt: TGTGCCAGCTCACTAACGGGACAGGGGAAAAATCAGCCCCAGCATTTT
CDR3aa: CASSLTGQGKNQPQHF

d_gene: TRBD1
abundance: few
v_gene: TRBV5-1
j_gene: TRBJ2-1
CDR3nt: TGCGCCAGCAGCTTAGGGCGACGGCAGGGGGCTTATGAGCAGTTCTTC
CDR3aa: CASSLGRRQGAYEQFF

d_gene: TRBD1
abundance: NA
v_gene: TRBV6-6
j_gene: TRBJ2-1
CDR3nt: TGTGCCAGCATTTCGGGACAGACTCAGTACAATGAGCAGTTCTTC
CDR3aa: CASISGQTQYNEQFF

d_gene: TRBD1
abundance: few
v_gene: TRBV4-1
j_gene: TRBJ1-1
CDR3nt: TGCGCCAGCAGCCCTAACAGGGGACAGAACACTGAAGCTTTCTTT
CDR3aa: CASSPNRGQNTEAFF

d_gene: NA
abundance: NA
v_gene: TRBV7-2
j_gene: TRBJ2-6
CDR3nt: TGTGCCAGCAGCCCCAGGGGCTCTGGGGCCAACGTCCTGACTTTC
CDR3aa: CASSPRGSGANVLTF

d_gene: TRBD2
abundance: NA
v_gene: TRBV27
j_gene: TRBJ2-7
CDR3nt: TGTGCCAGCAGACGGACTAGCGGAGTCTACGAGCAGTACTTC
CDR3aa: CASRRTSGVYEQYF

d_gene: NA
abundance: NA
v_gene: TRBV18
j_gene: TRBJ1-2
CDR3nt: TGTGCCAGCTCACCACCGACAGTAAACTATGGCTACACCTTC
CDR3aa: CASSPPTVNYGYTF

d_gene: NA
abundance: NA
v_gene: TRBV18
j_gene: TRBJ1-2
CDR3nt: TGTGCCAGCTCACCACCGGTAGTTAACTATGGCTACACCTTC
CDR3aa: CASSPPVVNYGYTF

d_gene: NA
abundance: few
v_gene: TRBV20-1
j_gene: TRBJ2-5
CDR3nt: TGCAGTGCTAGGCAGGGGCAGACCCAGTACTTC
CDR3aa: CSARQGQTQYF

d_gene: NA
abundance: few
v_gene: TRBV5-1
j_gene: TRBJ2-7
CDR3nt: TGCGCCAGCAGCTTGTATAGGAGCTCCTACGAGCAGTACTTC
CDR3aa: CASSLYRSSYEQYF

d_gene: TRBD2
abundance: NA
v_gene: TRBV6-1
j_gene: TRBJ2-7
CDR3nt: TGTGCCAGCAGTGAAACCTCCGGGACTAGCCACGAGCAGTACTTC
CDR3aa: CASSETSGTSHEQYF

d_gene: NA
abundance: NA
v_gene: TRBV28
j_gene: TRBJ2-7
CDR3nt: TGTGCCAGCAGACGACAGTCCTACGAGCAGTACTTC
CDR3aa: CASRRQSYEQYF

d_gene: NA
abundance: few
v_gene: TRBV6-1
j_gene: TRBJ1-5
CDR3nt: TGTGCCAGCAGTGAACTACCTGACAGGAGGAATCAGCCCCAGCATTTT
CDR3aa: CASSELPDRRNQPQHF

d_gene: TRBD1
abundance: NA
v_gene: TRBV28
j_gene: TRBJ1-2
CDR3nt: TGTGCCAGCAGTTTTGGCAGGGGGTTTGGTGGCTACACCTTC
CDR3aa: CASSFGRGFGGYTF

d_gene: TRBD2
abundance: NA
v_gene: TRBV7-6
j_gene: TRBJ2-5
CDR3nt: TGTGCCAGCAGCCGCGGAGCGGGCGGGAGGGCCGTGGAGACCCAGTACTTC
CDR3aa: CASSRGAGGRAVETQYF

d_gene: NA
abundance: NA
v_gene: TRBV1
j_gene: TRBJ2-1
CDR3nt: TGCACCAGCAGCCAATGCCACAGACTAGCGGGGCCTGCCGAGCAGTTCTTC
CDR3aa: CTSSQCHRLAGPAEQFF

d_gene: TRBD1
abundance: NA
v_gene: TRBV9
j_gene: TRBJ1-5
CDR3nt: TGTGCCAGCAGCGCAGGGACAGGGTCTCAGCCCCAGCATTTT
CDR3aa: CASSAGTGSQPQHF

d_gene: NA
abundance: NA
v_gene: TRBV30
j_gene: TRBJ2-1
CDR3nt: TGTGCCGGGACAATCTCCTACAATGAGCAGTTCTTC
CDR3aa: CAGTISYNEQFF